One and the same sample provided the 25 T cell receptor beta chains below, sequenced in a study of response to subunit inactivated influenza vaccine. TCRdb called the RT-PCR reads again in MiXCR, with one record for every CDR3 protein. The data contain about 540,000 distinct CDR3 sequences, approximately 22% of them singletons. These data also formed part of another study, on T cells expressing NK-cell markers. That study reports: Production of TCR beta cDNA relied on 5'RACE template switching with UMIs.

The specimen was CD4+ T cells sorted from PBMCs, collected approximately 13 days after vaccination. The receptor source for this set is a man aged 50-59 years who received an inactivated influenza vaccine.

The rearrangement uses TRBV5-5 and TRBJ2-2; 10 bases fit TRBD2. Germline CDR1 and CDR2: SGHKS and YYEKEE (reference sequence). The CDR3 consists of 15 residues. Trimming took 1 base from V and 5 from J; bases not matched to a gene: 2. CDR3: CASSLSSGRTGELFF. DNA for the CDR3: TGTGCCAGCAGCTTGTCTAGCGGGAGAACCGGGGAGCTGTTTTTT.

This chain connects TRBV6-1 to TRBJ1-6; D might be TRBD1 (6 bases). This CDR3 is built from 15 residues. With 5 bases removed from V and 9 bases from J, the gap between germline ends came to 17 bases. The germline gives CDR1 MNHNS, CDR2 SASEGT. The CDR3 DNA reads TGTGCCAGCAGTATCACAGGGAGGTCGGTTTCACCCCTCCACTTT. Translated, it gives CASSITGRSVSPLHF.

The chain links TRBV3-1 to TRBJ1-6, with 9 bases identical to TRBD1. The CDR3 spans 14 residues. J gave up 9 bases and V 6 bases, and 6 bases lay outside the gene matches. Germline-derived CDR1 and CDR2 are LGHDT and YNNKEL (reference sequence). CDR3 sequence reads: CASSQTGGGSPLHF. CDR3 nucleotide sequence: TGTGCCAGCAGTCAAACAGGGGGCGGTTCACCCCTCCACTTT.

The chain has TRBV10-3 and TRBJ2-1; D may match TRBD1 or TRBD2 (8 bases each). The CDR3 length is 16 residues. Trimming removed 2 bases from V and 9 bases from J, with 20 bases in between. CDR1 and CDR2 from the germline V gene are ENHRY and SYGVKD. The CDR3 here is CAISEDRGISGTEQFF. Written as DNA, the CDR3 is TGTGCCATCAGTGAGGACAGGGGAATTAGCGGGACTGAGCAGTTCTTC.

V is TRBV29-1 and J is TRBJ2-1; 10 nucleotides agree with TRBD2. Germline loops: CDR1 SQVTM, CDR2 ANQGSEA. This CDR3 comprises 15 residues. V shed 2 bases and J 5 bases; nucleotides not matched to a gene: 6. DNA of the CDR3: TGCAGCGTTGAAAAGGCTAGCGGGAGAAACAATGAGCAGTTCTTC. As protein: CSVEKASGRNNEQFF.

This clonotype was picked up a small number of times. The genes are TRBV12-3 or TRBV12-4 and TRBJ2-5; 7 positions agree with TRBD2. The trim removed 7 bases at V and 0 bases at J, leaving 8 bases unmatched. The CDR3 runs 15 residues. The CDR3 sequence is CASTTRREYQETQYF. The CDR3, as DNA: TGTGCCAGCACTACTAGGCGGGAGTACCAAGAGACCCAGTACTTC.

The rearrangement uses TRBV7-2 and TRBJ2-7; D might be TRBD1 (5 bases). Trimming pared 1 base from V and 3 bases from J, leaving 10 bases between. The germline gives CDR1 SGHTA, CDR2 FQGNSA. The CDR3 is 14 residues long. The CDR3 sequence: CASSLVADSYEQYF. The CDR3 bases are TGTGCCAGCAGCTTAGTGGCCGACAGCTACGAGCAGTACTTC.

The sample holds a few counts of this clonotype. This chain connects TRBV6-2 or TRBV6-3 to TRBJ2-7; D is unclear. CDR1 and CDR2 (germline): MNHEY, SVGEGT. This CDR3 comprises 13 residues. Trimming took off 0 bases at V and 6 bases at J, with 9 bases between the two ends. In DNA, the CDR3 is TGTGCCAGCAGTTACTCGGTTCTTCGCGAGCAGTACTTC. Amino acids: CASSYSVLREQYF.

In this sample, this clonotype turned up a few times. This chain connects TRBV20-1 to TRBJ1-2; no reliable D call. Germline assignment: CDR1 DFQATT and CDR2 SNEGSKA (reference sequence). There are 13 residues in the CDR3. V was clipped by 2 bases and J by 2 bases, with 9 bases between them. The CDR3 DNA reads TGCAGTGCTAGAACGCCGGAAAACTATGGCTACACCTTC. This encodes CSARTPENYGYTF.

The chain combines TRBV14 with TRBJ2-1; D ambiguous. V was shortened by 0 bases and J by 5 bases, with 14 bases between the two germline ends. The length of the CDR3 is 16 residues. Germline values: CDR1 SGHDN, CDR2 FVKESK. CDR3 sequence (DNA): TGTGCCAGCAGCCAAGATCTTTCTAAATTTAACAATGAGCAGTTCTTC. Translating gives CASSQDLSKFNNEQFF.

V gene TRBV5-1 combines with J gene TRBJ1-4; 8 bases are shared with TRBD1. Looked up from germline, CDR1 is SGHRS and CDR2 is YFSETQ. The CDR3 is 15 residues long. Trimming at V came to 4 bases and at J to 5 bases, leaving 7 bases not matched to a gene. For the CDR3, the DNA is TGCGCCAGCAGCGCCCGACAGGGGACGAATGAAAAACTGTTTTTT. This sequence encodes CASSARQGTNEKLFF.

This chain joins TRBV5-4 and TRBJ2-1; 14 positions match TRBD2. The V gene end was trimmed by 4 bases and the J gene end by 9 bases; junction bases not matched to a gene: 6. CDR3 length: 15 residues. CDR1 is SGHNT and CDR2 is YYREEE in the germline V gene (reference sequence). CDR3 amino acids: CASSPGLAGVTEQFF. CDR3 coding DNA: TGTGCCAGCAGCCCGGGACTAGCGGGAGTAACTGAGCAGTTCTTC.

The chain carries TRBV2 and TRBJ1-6, with D unresolved. Germline CDR1 and CDR2: SNHLY and FYNNEI. The CDR3 loop spans 15 amino acids. V was cut by 2 bases and J by 0 bases, with 5 bases left in between. CDR3 protein: CASSEMSSYNSPLHF. CDR3 nucleotide sequence: TGTGCCAGCAGTGAAATGAGCTCCTATAATTCACCCCTCCACTTT.

The chain is built from TRBV15 and TRBJ2-5; D is unresolved. The CDR3 consists of 11 residues. V lost 6 bases and J 4 bases, leaving 6 bases between the germline ends. Germline CDR1 and CDR2: LNHNV and YYDKDF (reference sequence). CDR3 nucleotide sequence: TGTGCCACCAGGGTCGGAGAGACCCAGTACTTC. It translates to CATRVGETQYF.

This clonotype was observed a few times. The V gene is TRBV12-3 or TRBV12-4, the J gene TRBJ1-2; possibly TRBD1 for D (6 bases). The CDR3 loop spans 15 amino acids. Trimming pared 4 bases from V and 0 bases from J, leaving 12 bases between. The CDR3, as DNA: TGTGCCAGCAGTTCCGGGACAATAGCTAACTATGGCTACACCTTC. Its translation: CASSSGTIANYGYTF.

This clonotype was recorded at least ten times. The chain carries TRBV4-3 and TRBJ2-1; D is unresolved. Trimming pared 0 bases from V and 6 bases from J, leaving 15 bases between. Germline V gene sequence: CDR1 LGHNA, CDR2 YSLEER. The length of the CDR3 is 16 residues. The CDR3 sequence: CASSQEESSAANEQFF. CDR3 coding DNA: TGCGCCAGCAGCCAAGAAGAAAGCTCTGCAGCCAATGAGCAGTTCTTC.

There are many counts of this clonotype. The rearrangement joins TRBV29-1 to TRBJ1-5; D call uncertain. Trimming pared 4 bases from V and 0 bases from J, leaving 10 bases between. Germline loops: CDR1 SQVTM, CDR2 ANQGSEA. The CDR3 spans 14 residues. DNA of the CDR3: TGCAGCGTTGCGGTCACTAATAGCAATCAGCCCCAGCATTTT. This translates into CSVAVTNSNQPQHF.

The CDR3 reads CATSDLPSVGSYNEQFF. The DNA for the CDR3 is TGTGCCACCAGTGATTTGCCATCGGTAGGCTCCTACAATGAGCAGTTCTTC. The J gene is TRBJ2-1, the V gene TRBV24-1; no reliable D call. Trimming stripped 0 bases from V and 0 bases from J, with 11 bases between. Looked up from germline, CDR1 is KGHDR and CDR2 is SFDVKD. The CDR3 extends over 17 amino acids.

This sequence joins TRBV4-1 and TRBJ2-3, with 11 bases identical to TRBD2. The CDR3 is 15 amino acids. V was pared by 6 bases and J by 2 bases, with 4 bases of the junction left unmatched. Germline CDR1 MGHRA, CDR2 YSYEKL. CDR3 protein: CASRRLAGYTDTQYF. CDR3 DNA sequence: TGCGCCAGCAGACGACTAGCGGGATACACAGATACGCAGTATTTT.

The sample holds many counts of this clonotype. The gene calls are TRBV28 and TRBJ2-1, with D possibly TRBD1 on 5 matching bases. V lost 8 bases and J lost 4, with 12 bases in between. The germline V gene has CDR1 MDHEN and CDR2 SYDVKM. The CDR3 runs 13 residues. CDR3 coding DNA: TGTGCCAGCTGCCCTCCAGGGTACAATGAGCAGTTCTTC. Translated: CASCPPGYNEQFF.

This clonotype appeared a few times. The chain has TRBV3-1 and TRBJ2-7, with TRBD2 matching over 7 bases. CDR1 LGHDT and CDR2 YNNKEL come from the germline V gene (reference sequence). V shed 0 bases and J 6 bases; nucleotides not matched to a gene: 14. The length of the CDR3 is 17 residues. The CDR3: CASSQDSELAKRGEQYF. The CDR3, as DNA: TGTGCCAGCAGCCAAGATAGCGAACTAGCGAAAAGGGGCGAGCAGTACTTC.

This chain uses TRBV2 with TRBJ2-7; D is possibly TRBD1 (6 bases). From germline, CDR1 is SNHLY and CDR2 FYNNEI. With 6 bases removed from V and 3 bases from J, the gap between germline ends came to 15 bases. There are 14 residues in the CDR3. In nucleotides, the CDR3 is TGTGCCAGCAGGCAAGGACAGCAATTCTACGAGCAGTACTTC. This translates into CASRQGQQFYEQYF. Variable domain in full (rest from reference TRBV2 and TRBJ2-7): EPEVTQTPSHQVTQMGQEVILRCVPISNHLYFYWYRQILGQKVEFLVSFYNNEISEKSEIFDDQFSVERPDGSNFTLKIRSTKLEDSAMYFCASRQGQQFYEQYFGPGTRLTVT.

The chain combines TRBV4-3 with TRBJ2-5; 15 bases are a match to TRBD2. The CDR3 loop spans 18 amino acids. With V trimmed by 5 bases and J by 3 bases, 10 bases remained unmatched. Looked up from germline, CDR1 is LGHNA and CDR2 is YSLEER. For the CDR3, the DNA is TGCGCCAGCAGCTCGGGACTAGCGGGGGGAATCCTAAAAGAGACCCAGTACTTC. It yields the protein CASSSGLAGGILKETQYF.

This clonotype was counted only a few times. This sequence joins TRBV2 and TRBJ2-5; unclear D gene. Germline CDR1 is SNHLY and CDR2 is FYNNEI. V was pared by 5 bases and J by 5 bases, with 9 bases between. This CDR3 comprises 12 residues. The CDR3 DNA reads as TGTGCCAGCAGTTTAGGTCCGGAGACCCAGTACTTC. Protein sequence: CASSLGPETQYF.

In its sample, this clonotype was seen a few times. The genes are TRBV12-3 or TRBV12-4 and TRBJ1-4, with D hard to call. With 4 bases removed from V and 4 bases from J, the gap between germline ends came to 13 bases. CDR3 length: 15 amino acids. The DNA for the CDR3 is TGTGCCAGCAGTTCTTCCAGAGTCTATAATGAAAAACTGTTTTTT. As protein: CASSSSRVYNEKLFF.